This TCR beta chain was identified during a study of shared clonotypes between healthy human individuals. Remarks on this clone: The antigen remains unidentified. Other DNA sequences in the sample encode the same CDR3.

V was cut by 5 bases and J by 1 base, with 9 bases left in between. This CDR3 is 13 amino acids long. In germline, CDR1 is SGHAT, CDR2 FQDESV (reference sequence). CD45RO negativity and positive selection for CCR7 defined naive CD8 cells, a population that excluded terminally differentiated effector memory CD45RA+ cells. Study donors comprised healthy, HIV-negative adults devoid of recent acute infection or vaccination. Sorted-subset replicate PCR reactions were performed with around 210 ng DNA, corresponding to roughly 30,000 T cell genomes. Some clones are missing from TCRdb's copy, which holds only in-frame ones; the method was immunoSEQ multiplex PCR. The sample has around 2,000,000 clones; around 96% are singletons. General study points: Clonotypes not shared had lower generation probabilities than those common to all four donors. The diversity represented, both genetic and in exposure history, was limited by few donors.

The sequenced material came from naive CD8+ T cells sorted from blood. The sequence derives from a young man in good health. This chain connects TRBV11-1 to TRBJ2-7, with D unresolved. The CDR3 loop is CASSPGLSYEQYF. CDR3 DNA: TGTGCCAGCAGCCCTGGCCTATCCTACGAGCAGTACTTC.